The 5 T cell receptor beta chains listed next were all sequenced from one sample in a study of OX40 agonist ivuxolimab in advanced cancers. Sequencing used immunoSEQ multiplex PCR; TCRdb keeps in-frame clones, though not all of them. The data hold about 140,000 clones, with more than 85% observed a single time. The sample here was CD4+ or CD8+ T cells sorted from blood, taken in a trial of the OX40 agonist ivuxolimab. The receptors stem from an adult with an advanced solid tumor such as melanoma, head and neck, liver or kidney cancer.

The chain has TRBV11-1 and TRBJ2-1; perhaps TRBD2 as D (5 bases). The V gene lost 5 bases and the J gene lost 3 bases, with 14 bases spanning the gap. The germline CDR1 and CDR2 sequences are SGHAT and FQDESV (reference sequence). This CDR3 has 15 residues. The CDR3 sequence is CASSHSVGVYNEQFF. The DNA of the CDR3 is TGTGCCAGCAGCCATAGCGTGGGAGTCTACAATGAGCAGTTCTTC.

The rearrangement uses TRBV4-3 and TRBJ2-1; 13 bases are a match to TRBD2. CDR3 length: 19 residues. V lost 0 bases, J lost 4 bases, and 9 bases stayed unmatched. Germline V gives CDR1 LGHNA, CDR2 YSLEER. CDR3 protein: CASSQEPPGLAGLYNEQFF. The CDR3 bases are TGCGCCAGCAGCCAAGAACCCCCGGGACTAGCGGGACTTTACAATGAGCAGTTCTTC.

The J gene is TRBJ1-1, the V gene TRBV6-5; 7 nucleotides match TRBD1. CDR3 length: 14 residues. V dropped 5 bases and J dropped 10; count of bases not matched to a gene: 13. Per the germline V gene, CDR1 is MNHEY and CDR2 is SVGAGI. The CDR3 DNA follows: TGTGCCAGCAGTCCGATGACAGGGACATTTGGAGCTTTCTTT. Translating it yields CASSPMTGTFGAFF.

The V gene is TRBV7-2, the J gene TRBJ1-1; possible D gene TRBD1, 5 bases. The CDR3 runs 12 residues. CDR1 SGHTA and CDR2 FQGNSA come from the germline V gene. V lost 2 bases to trimming and J lost 11 bases, with 12 bases between them. In DNA form, the CDR3 reads TGTGCCAGCAGCTTAATTCAGGGTACGGCTTTCTTT. Translation gives CASSLIQGTAFF.

V and J are TRBV5-1 and TRBJ2-1, with 9 bases that match TRBD1. The CDR3 length is 15 residues. Germline-derived CDR1 and CDR2 are SGHRS and YFSETQ. V shed 2 bases and J 7 bases; nucleotides not matched to a gene: 7. In nucleotides, the CDR3 is TGCGCCAGCAGCTTCACCTTACAGGGGGCAAATGAGCAGTTCTTC. Its protein product is CASSFTLQGANEQFF.